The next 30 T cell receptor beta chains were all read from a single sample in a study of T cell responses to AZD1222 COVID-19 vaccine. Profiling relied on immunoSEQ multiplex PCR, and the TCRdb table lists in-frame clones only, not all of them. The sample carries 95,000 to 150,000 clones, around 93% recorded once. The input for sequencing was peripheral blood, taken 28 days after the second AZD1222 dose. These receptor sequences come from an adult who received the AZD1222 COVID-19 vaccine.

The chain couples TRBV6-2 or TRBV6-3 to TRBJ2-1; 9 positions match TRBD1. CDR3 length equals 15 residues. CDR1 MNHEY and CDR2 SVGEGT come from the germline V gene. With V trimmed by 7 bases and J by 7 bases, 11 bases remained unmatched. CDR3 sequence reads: CASIPTGQGVNEQFF. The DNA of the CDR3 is TGTGCCAGCATCCCAACGGGACAGGGTGTAAATGAGCAGTTCTTC.

The CDR3 sequence is CASSAVDSSGNTIYF. For the CDR3, the DNA is TGTGCCAGCAGCGCTGTTGACAGCTCTGGAAACACCATATATTTT. This chain uses TRBV9 with TRBJ1-3, with D possibly matching TRBD1 (5 bases). This CDR3 contains 15 residues. Trimming removed 3 bases at V and 0 bases at J, with 10 bases between. Germline CDR1 SGDLS, CDR2 YYNGEE.

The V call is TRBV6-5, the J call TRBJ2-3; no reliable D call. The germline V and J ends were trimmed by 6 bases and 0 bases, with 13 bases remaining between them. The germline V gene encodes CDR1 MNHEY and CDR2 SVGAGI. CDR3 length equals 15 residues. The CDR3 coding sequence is TGTGCCAGCAGCGACAAGGCGTTCAGCACAGATACGCAGTATTTT. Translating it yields CASSDKAFSTDTQYF.

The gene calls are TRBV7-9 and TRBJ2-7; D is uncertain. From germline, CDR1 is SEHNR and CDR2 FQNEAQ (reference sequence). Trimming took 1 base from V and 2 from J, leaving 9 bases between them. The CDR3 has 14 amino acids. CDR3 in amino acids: CASSLVGGPYEQYF. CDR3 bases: TGTGCCAGCAGCTTAGTAGGCGGTCCCTACGAGCAGTACTTC.

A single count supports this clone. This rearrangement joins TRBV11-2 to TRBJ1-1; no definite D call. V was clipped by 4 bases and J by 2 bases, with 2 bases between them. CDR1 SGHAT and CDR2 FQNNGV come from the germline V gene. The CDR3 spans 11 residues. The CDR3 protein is CASSSNTEAFF. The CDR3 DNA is TGTGCCAGCAGCTCTAACACTGAAGCTTTCTTT. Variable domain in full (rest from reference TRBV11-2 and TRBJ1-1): EAGVAQSPRYKIIEKRQSVAFWCNPISGHATLYWYQQILGQGPKLLIQFQNNGVVDDSQLPKDRFSAERLKGVDSTLKIQPAKLEDSAVYLCASSSNTEAFFGQGTRLTVV.

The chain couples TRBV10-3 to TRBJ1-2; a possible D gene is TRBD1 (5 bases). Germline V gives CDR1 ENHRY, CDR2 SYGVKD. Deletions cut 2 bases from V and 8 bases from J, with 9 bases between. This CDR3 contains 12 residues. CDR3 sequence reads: CAISETRGGYTF. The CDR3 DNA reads TGTGCCATCAGTGAGACTAGGGGAGGCTACACCTTC.

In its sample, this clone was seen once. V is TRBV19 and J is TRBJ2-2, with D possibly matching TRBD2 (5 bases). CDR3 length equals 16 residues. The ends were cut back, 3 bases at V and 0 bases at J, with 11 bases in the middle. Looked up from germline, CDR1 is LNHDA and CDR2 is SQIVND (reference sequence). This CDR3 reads CASSIEGRTNTGELFF. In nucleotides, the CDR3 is TGTGCCAGTAGTATTGAGGGCAGGACGAACACCGGGGAGCTGTTTTTT.

The DNA for the CDR3 is TGCGCCAGCAGCCTGGGGGTCGGCTCTGGGGCCAACGTCCTGACTTTC. Translation gives CASSLGVGSGANVLTF. This chain joins TRBV5-1 and TRBJ2-6, with D perhaps given as TRBD1 or TRBD2 (5 bases each). CDR3 size: 16 residues. Between the trimmed V and J ends, which lost 4 bases and 0 bases, there was a span of 11 bases. CDR1 is SGHRS, CDR2 YFSETQ, per germline.

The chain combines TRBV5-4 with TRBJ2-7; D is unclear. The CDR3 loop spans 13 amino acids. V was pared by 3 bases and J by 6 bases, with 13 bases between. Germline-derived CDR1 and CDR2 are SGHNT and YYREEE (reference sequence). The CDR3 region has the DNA TGTGCCAGCAGCTCGACCGTTCTGAGCGAGCAGTACTTC. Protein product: CASSSTVLSEQYF.

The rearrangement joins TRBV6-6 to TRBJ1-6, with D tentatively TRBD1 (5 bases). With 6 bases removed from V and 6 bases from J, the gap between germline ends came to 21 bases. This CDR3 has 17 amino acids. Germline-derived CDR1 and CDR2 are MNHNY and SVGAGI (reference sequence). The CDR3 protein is CASSRGAGRGGNSPLHF. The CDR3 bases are TGTGCCAGCAGCCGAGGGGCCGGCCGGGGGGGTAATTCACCCCTCCACTTT.

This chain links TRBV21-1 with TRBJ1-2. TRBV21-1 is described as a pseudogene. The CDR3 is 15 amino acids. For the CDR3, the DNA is TGTGCCAGCTTACTGACCGATCCTATTAACTATGGCTACACCTTC. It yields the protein CASLLTDPINYGYTF.

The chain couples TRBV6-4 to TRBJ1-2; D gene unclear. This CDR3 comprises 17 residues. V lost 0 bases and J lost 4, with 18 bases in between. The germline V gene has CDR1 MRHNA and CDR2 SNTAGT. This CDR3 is CASSDSLTREPSYGYTF. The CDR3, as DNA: TGTGCCAGCAGTGACTCCCTGACGAGGGAACCTTCCTATGGCTACACCTTC.

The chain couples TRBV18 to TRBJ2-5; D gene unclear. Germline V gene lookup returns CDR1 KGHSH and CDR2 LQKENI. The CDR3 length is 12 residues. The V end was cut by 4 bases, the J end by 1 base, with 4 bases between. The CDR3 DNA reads TGTGCCAGCTCACTGTCCCAAGAGACCCAGTACTTC. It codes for CASSLSQETQYF.

CDR3 residues: CASKMAGEAAFF. The DNA for the CDR3 is TGTGCCAGTAAGATGGCCGGGGAGGCAGCTTTCTTT. This sequence joins TRBV19 and TRBJ1-1; D uncertain. V was shortened by 7 bases and J by 10 bases, with 16 bases between the two germline ends. The CDR3 has 12 residues. CDR1 LNHDA and CDR2 SQIVND come from the germline V gene (reference sequence).

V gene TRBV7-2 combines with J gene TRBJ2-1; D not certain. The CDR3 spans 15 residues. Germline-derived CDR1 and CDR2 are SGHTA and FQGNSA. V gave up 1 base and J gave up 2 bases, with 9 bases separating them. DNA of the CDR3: TGTGCCAGCAGCTTAGGCCCTGCGGCCTACAATGAGCAGTTCTTC. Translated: CASSLGPAAYNEQFF. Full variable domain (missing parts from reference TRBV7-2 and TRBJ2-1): GAGVSQSPSNKVTEKGKDVELRCDPISGHTALYWYRQSLGQGLEFLIYFQGNSAPDKSGLPSDRFSAERTGGSVSTLTIQRTQQEDSAVYLCASSLGPAAYNEQFFGPGTRLTVL.

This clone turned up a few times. CDR3 amino acids: CASSPLRGTEAFF. The CDR3 nucleotides read TGTGCCAGCTCACCGTTGAGGGGGACTGAAGCTTTCTTT. The V call is TRBV18, the J call TRBJ1-1, with D possibly matching TRBD1 (6 bases). Germline V gene sequence: CDR1 KGHSH, CDR2 LQKENI. V lost 3 bases and J 5 bases, leaving 10 bases between the germline ends. The length of the CDR3 is 13 residues.

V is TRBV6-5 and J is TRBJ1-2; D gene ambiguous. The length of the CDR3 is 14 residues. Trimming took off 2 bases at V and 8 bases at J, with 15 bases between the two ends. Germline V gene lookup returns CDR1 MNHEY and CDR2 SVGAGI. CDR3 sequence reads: CASSYGGELEGYTF. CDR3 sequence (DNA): TGTGCCAGCAGTTACGGTGGGGAGTTGGAGGGCTACACCTTC.

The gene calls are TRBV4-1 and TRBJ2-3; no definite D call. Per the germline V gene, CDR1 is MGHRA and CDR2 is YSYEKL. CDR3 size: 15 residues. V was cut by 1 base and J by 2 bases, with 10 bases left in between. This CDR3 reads CASSQVLRTTDTQYF. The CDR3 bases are TGCGCCAGCAGCCAAGTCCTCCGTACCACAGATACGCAGTATTTT.

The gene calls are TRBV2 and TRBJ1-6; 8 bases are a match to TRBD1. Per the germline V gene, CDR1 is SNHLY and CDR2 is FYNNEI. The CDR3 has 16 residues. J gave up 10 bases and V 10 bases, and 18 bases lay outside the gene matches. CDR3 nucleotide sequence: TGTGCCACCCGCAGGGAGACAGGGGATTTGGGATCACCCCTCCACTTT. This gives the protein CATRRETGDLGSPLHF.

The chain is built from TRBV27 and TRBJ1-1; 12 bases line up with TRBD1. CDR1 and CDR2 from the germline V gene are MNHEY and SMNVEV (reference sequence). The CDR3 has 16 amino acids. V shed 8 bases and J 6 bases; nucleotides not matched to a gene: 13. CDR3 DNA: TGTGCCAGCGCCCTGGGACAGGGGGCCCCTGCGGCTGAAGCTTTCTTT. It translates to CASALGQGAPAAEAFF.

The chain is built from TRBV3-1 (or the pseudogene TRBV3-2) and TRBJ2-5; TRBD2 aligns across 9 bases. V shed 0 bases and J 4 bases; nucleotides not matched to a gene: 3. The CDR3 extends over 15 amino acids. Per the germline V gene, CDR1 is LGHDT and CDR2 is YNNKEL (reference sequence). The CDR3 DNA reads TGTGCCAGCAGCCAAGAAAGACTAGCGGTAGAGACCCAGTACTTC. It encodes CASSQERLAVETQYF.

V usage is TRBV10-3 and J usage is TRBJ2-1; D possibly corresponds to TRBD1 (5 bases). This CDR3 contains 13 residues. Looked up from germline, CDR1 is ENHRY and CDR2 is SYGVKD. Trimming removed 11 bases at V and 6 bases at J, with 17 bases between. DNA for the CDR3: TGTGCCTCACAAGACAGTAATACCAATGAGCAGTTCTTC. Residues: CASQDSNTNEQFF.

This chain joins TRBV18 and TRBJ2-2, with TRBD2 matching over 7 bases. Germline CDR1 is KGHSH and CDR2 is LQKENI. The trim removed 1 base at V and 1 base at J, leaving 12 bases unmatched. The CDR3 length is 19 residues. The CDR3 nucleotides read TGTGCCAGCTCACCACTGAAGACCAGCGGGATACGGAACACCGGGGAGCTGTTTTTT. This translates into CASSPLKTSGIRNTGELFF.

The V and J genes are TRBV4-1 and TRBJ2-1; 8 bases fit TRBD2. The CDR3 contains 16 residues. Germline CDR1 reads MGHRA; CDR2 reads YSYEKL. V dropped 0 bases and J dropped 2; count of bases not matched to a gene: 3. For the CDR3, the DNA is TGCGCCAGCAGCCAAGAGGGCGGGGGGACCTACAATGAGCAGTTCTTC. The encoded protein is CASSQEGGGTYNEQFF.

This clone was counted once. DNA of the CDR3: TGTGCCAGCAGCCCTGGACTAGCGGGGAACAATGAGCAGTTCTTC. Translating gives CASSPGLAGNNEQFF. The chain is built from TRBV28 and TRBJ2-1; 12 bases are shared with TRBD2. This CDR3 region has 15 residues. Germline V gene sequence: CDR1 MDHEN, CDR2 SYDVKM. V lost 6 bases to trimming and J lost 5 bases; unmatched junction nucleotides: 5.

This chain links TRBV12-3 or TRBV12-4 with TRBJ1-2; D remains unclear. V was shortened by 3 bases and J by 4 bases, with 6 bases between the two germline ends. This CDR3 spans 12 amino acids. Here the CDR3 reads CASSFRGYGYTF. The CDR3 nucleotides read TGTGCCAGCAGTTTTCGCGGCTATGGCTACACCTTC.

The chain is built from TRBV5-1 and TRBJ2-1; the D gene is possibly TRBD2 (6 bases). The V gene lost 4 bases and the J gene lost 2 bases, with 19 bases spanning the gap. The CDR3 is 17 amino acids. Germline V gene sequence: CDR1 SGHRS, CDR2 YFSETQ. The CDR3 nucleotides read TGCGCCAGCAGCCCGGGGGAACTCGTGAAGGCCTACAATGAGCAGTTCTTC. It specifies CASSPGELVKAYNEQFF.

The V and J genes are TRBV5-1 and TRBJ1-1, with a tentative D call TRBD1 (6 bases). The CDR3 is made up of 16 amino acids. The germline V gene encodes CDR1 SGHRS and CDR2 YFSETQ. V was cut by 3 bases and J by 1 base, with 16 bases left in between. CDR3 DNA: TGCGCCAGCAGCTCGACGGTTGTGGACAGGAACACTGAAGCTTTCTTT. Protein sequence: CASSSTVVDRNTEAFF.

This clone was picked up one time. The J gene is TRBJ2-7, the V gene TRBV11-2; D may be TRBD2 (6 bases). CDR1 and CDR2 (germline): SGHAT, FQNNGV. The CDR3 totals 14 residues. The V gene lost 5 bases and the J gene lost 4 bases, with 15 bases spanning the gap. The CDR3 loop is CASSPGGPSYEQYF. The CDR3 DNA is TGTGCCAGCAGCCCTGGAGGGCCCTCATACGAGCAGTACTTC.

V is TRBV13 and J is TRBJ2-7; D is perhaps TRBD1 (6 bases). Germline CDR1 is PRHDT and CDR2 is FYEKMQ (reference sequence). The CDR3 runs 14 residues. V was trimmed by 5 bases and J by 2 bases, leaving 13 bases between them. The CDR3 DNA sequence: TGTGCCAGCAGCCTCACAGGGACCCCCTACGAGCAGTACTTC. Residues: CASSLTGTPYEQYF.